The subject of this entry is one T cell receptor (beta chain). This clonotype was seen ten or more times. The clone's antigen remains unknown. No per-base quality is available; no much larger clone lies one base away. These data originate in a study of breast tumors, draining lymph nodes, adjacent tissues (TCRdb year 2016). Concerning the study at large: The study compared TCR beta repertoires across tumor, adjacent nontumor tissue and axillary lymph nodes from breast cancer patients. The study was designed to assess the relationships and possible T-cell exchange between tumor, surrounding tissue and draining lymph node repertoires in human breast cancer. Paper-wide results and their limitations: The data were considered consistent with most tumor T cells being derived from the lymph node and subsequently expanding within tumor tissue. The similarity between tumor and nontumor tissue repertoires was significantly greater in luminal-like breast cancer than in basal-like breast cancer. Tumor T-cell repertoires showed less diversity than lymph node repertoires and more diversity than nontumor tissue repertoires, and tumor T-cell repertoires showed preferential V and J gene usage. The conclusion that tumor T cells originate in lymph nodes was presented as consistent with a hypothesis rather than as directly demonstrated.

Instrument on record: Illumina HiSeq 2000. TCR beta chain libraries were generated by multiplex PCR amplification. High-throughput sequencing was used to analyze the amplified TCR beta chain products. The public reads were reprocessed in TCRdb via fastp at Q25 and MiXCR, keeping in-frame beta chains. Each entry is one CDR3 protein sequence, shown with its most common DNA and genes. The sample table shows tens of thousands of distinct CDR3 sequences, and roughly 24% are seen once. The ten largest account for about 7.8% of the sample. Inclusive of the bounding cysteine and phenylalanine, the CDR3 is 15 residues long. Kept here is only the CDR3 DNA, which spans 45 bases and is read in frame from base 1. V is shortened by 0 bases, J by 5 bases, and the region joining them spans 13 bases. Based on the germline V gene, the CDR1 and CDR2 sequences are SGDLS and YYNGEE.

The chain joins TRBV9 to TRBJ2-3; matching of 5 bases hints at TRBD2 as the D gene. The sample comprised breast tumor tissue. The clonotype comes from a female donor with breast cancer. Some clones in this sample may be carry-over from other donors' samples. The DNA sequence follows: TGTGCCAGCAGCGTAGGGTCTAGCATTGGAGATACGCAGTATTTT. This is translated as CASSVGSSIGDTQYF.